The 31 T cell receptor beta chains presented below share a single source sample, sequenced in a study of CD8+CD57+ T cells in acquired aplastic anemia. Genomic DNA, the template, was used for profiling of the TCR beta VDJ and CDR3. TCRdb re-derived calls from the reads in MiXCR, one entry per CDR3 protein. The data hold about 220,000 distinct CDR3 sequences, with 30% to 40% observed a single time. The sequenced sample was sorted CD4+, CD8+, or CD8+CD57+ T cells (not recorded which) from PBMCs. These receptors were collected from a human donor in good health, serving as a control.

The V gene is TRBV5-1, the J gene TRBJ1-1; D ambiguous. The CDR3 contains 14 residues. Germline CDR1 is SGHRS and CDR2 is YFSETQ. V lost 1 base and J lost 2, with 9 bases in between. CDR3 amino acids: CASSLWGDNTEAFF. CDR3 sequence (DNA): TGCGCCAGCAGCTTGTGGGGAGATAACACTGAAGCTTTCTTT.

J is TRBJ2-7 and V is TRBV7-3, with D possibly being TRBD2 (6 bases). Germline CDR1 is SGHTA and CDR2 is FQGTGA. The CDR3 runs to 15 residues. The V and J ends lost 6 bases and 2 bases respectively, with 17 bases between them. CDR3 region: CASSLKPAGPYEQYF. The CDR3, as DNA: TGTGCCAGCAGTCTCAAACCGGCGGGGCCCTACGAGCAGTACTTC.

This clonotype was recorded many times. V usage is TRBV7-2 and J usage is TRBJ2-7, with TRBD1 as a possible D gene (6 bases). Trimming left V 0 bases short and J 4 bases short, with 10 bases between. The CDR3 is 14 amino acids. The germline CDR1 and CDR2 sequences are SGHTA and FQGNSA. CDR3 bases: TGTGCCAGCAGCTTAGCCGGACAGACGTACGAGCAGTACTTC. This encodes CASSLAGQTYEQYF.

The genes are TRBV12-5 and TRBJ1-1, with D maybe TRBD1 (6 bases). The CDR3 contains 18 residues. Looked up from germline, CDR1 is LGHNT and CDR2 is FRNRAP. V gave up 0 bases and J gave up 1 base, with 18 bases separating them. The CDR3 reads CASGLVVMRGAGNTEAFF. In DNA form, the CDR3 reads TGTGCTAGTGGTTTGGTAGTGATGCGGGGGGCCGGGAACACTGAAGCTTTCTTT.

The chain combines TRBV24-1 with TRBJ2-1; a weak D match, TRBD1 (5 bases). CDR3 length: 13 residues. Trimming pared 4 bases from V and 8 bases from J, leaving 11 bases between. Germline-derived CDR1 and CDR2 are KGHDR and SFDVKD. For the CDR3, the DNA is TGTGCCACCAGTGACCCTCCAGGGTATGAGCAGTTCTTC. Amino acids: CATSDPPGYEQFF.

This clonotype was observed many times. The CDR3, as DNA: TGTGCCAGCAGCACAGGGTATTCGGGCGAGCAGTACTTC. Translating it yields CASSTGYSGEQYF. The J gene is TRBJ2-7, the V gene TRBV7-3; tentative D call: TRBD1 (6 bases). This CDR3 has 13 amino acids. V was shortened by 5 bases and J by 6 bases, with 14 bases between the two germline ends. Germline V gene data show CDR1 as SGHTA and CDR2 as FQGTGA.

For this clonotype: A much larger clonotype is one base distant, so this may be a read error. As DNA, the CDR3 is TGCAGTGCTCAACTGGCCGGGGGCACAGAAACGCAGTATTTT. Residues: CSAQLAGGTETQYF. The chain couples TRBV20-1 to TRBJ2-3, with D perhaps being TRBD1 or TRBD2 (6 bases each). The CDR3 runs to 14 residues. Germline CDR1 DFQATT, CDR2 SNEGSKA (reference sequence).

The chain recombines TRBV2 with TRBJ1-5; unclear D gene. Trimming took 5 bases from V and 0 from J, leaving 8 bases between them. CDR1 is SNHLY, CDR2 FYNNEI, per germline. The CDR3 consists of 14 residues. The DNA of the CDR3 is TGTGCCAGCAGTTCAGACTATAGCAATCAGCCCCAGCATTTT. Its translation is CASSSDYSNQPQHF.

The gene calls are TRBV6-1 and TRBJ2-7; 7 bases are a match to TRBD1. The CDR3 runs 15 residues. Germline V CDR1 and CDR2: MNHNS, SASEGT. V trimming: 2 bases; J trimming: 0 bases; junction bases outside the gene matches: 4. CDR3 coding DNA: TGTGCCAGCAGTGAAATTACAGGGGCCTCCTACGAGCAGTACTTC. Amino acid sequence: CASSEITGASYEQYF.

This clonotype was seen ten or more times. The gene calls are TRBV29-1 and TRBJ1-5; maybe TRBD1 (6 bases). This CDR3 region has 14 residues. The germline CDR1 and CDR2 sequences are SQVTM and ANQGSEA. Trimming left V 6 bases short and J 0 bases short, with 12 bases between. The CDR3 sequence: CSVAQGNSNQPQHF. The CDR3 coding sequence is TGCAGCGTGGCACAGGGAAATAGCAATCAGCCCCAGCATTTT.

Ten or more counts support this clonotype. This chain uses TRBV20-1 with TRBJ2-7; D not resolved. V lost 6 bases, J lost 0 bases, and 18 bases lay in between. Germline CDR1 reads DFQATT; CDR2 reads SNEGSKA (reference sequence). This CDR3 contains 15 residues. DNA of the CDR3: TGCAGTGCCCCAGCCCAGTTCAGAAGCTCCTACGAGCAGTACTTC. Protein product: CSAPAQFRSSYEQYF.

This clonotype was counted between two and nine times. The genes are TRBV9 and TRBJ2-2; no reliable D call. Germline V gene sequence: CDR1 SGDLS, CDR2 YYNGEE. The CDR3 covers 16 residues. The V and J ends lost 3 bases and 0 bases respectively, with 12 bases between them. As DNA, the CDR3 is TGTGCCAGCAGCGCAAGGTCTTTTACGAACACCGGGGAGCTGTTTTTT. Amino acid sequence: CASSARSFTNTGELFF.

This clonotype was counted at least ten times. The J gene is TRBJ2-7, the V gene TRBV25-1; D ambiguous. This CDR3 has 13 amino acids. Germline-derived CDR1 and CDR2 are MGHDK and SYGVNS. Trimming took 3 bases from V and 1 from J, leaving 7 bases between them. CDR3 loop: CASSDRTSYEQYF. The CDR3, as DNA: TGTGCCAGCAGTGACCGGACGTCCTACGAGCAGTACTTC.

Ten or more counts support this clonotype. The V gene is TRBV6-5, the J gene TRBJ1-2; possible D gene TRBD1, 5 bases. Trimming took off 4 bases at V and 8 bases at J, with 8 bases between the two ends. CDR1 is MNHEY and CDR2 is SVGAGI in the germline V gene. The CDR3 length is 11 residues. CDR3 protein: CASSFAGGYTF. The CDR3 bases are TGTGCCAGCAGTTTTGCAGGGGGCTACACCTTC.

The V call is TRBV12-3 or TRBV12-4, the J call TRBJ1-5, with D hard to call. This CDR3 is 15 amino acids long. V lost 3 bases, J lost 4 bases, and 13 bases lay in between. For the CDR3, the DNA is TGTGCCAGCAGTTTGACGAGACGGGGAAATCAGCCCCAGCATTTT. Translated, it gives CASSLTRRGNQPQHF.

This clonotype was seen repeatedly, ten times or more. In DNA form, the CDR3 reads TGCAGTGCTGTGACTAGCGGGAGTACAACAGATACGCAGTATTTT. This codes for CSAVTSGSTTDTQYF. The rearrangement joins TRBV20-1 to TRBJ2-3; 12 bases are a match to TRBD2. Germline assignment: CDR1 DFQATT and CDR2 SNEGSKA (reference sequence). Trimming cost V 5 bases and J 3 bases; bases outside gene matches: 6. The CDR3 runs to 15 residues.

The chain recombines TRBV7-1 with TRBJ1-5; unclear D gene. TRBV7-1 is an ORF, and what it does is uncertain. V was trimmed by 2 bases and J by 8 bases, leaving 28 bases between them. This CDR3 contains 19 residues. The CDR3 loop reads CASSSSDGIELIIAKPQHF. CDR3 nucleotides: TGTGCCAGCAGCTCATCGGACGGAATTGAGCTTATAATTGCCAAGCCCCAGCATTTT.

In its sample, this clonotype was seen a few times. The chain uses TRBV12-3 or TRBV12-4 and TRBJ2-3; D ambiguous. The CDR3 length is 14 residues. Trimming took off 6 bases at V and 0 bases at J, with 10 bases between the two ends. The CDR3 region is CASSRTQSTDTQYF. CDR3 coding DNA: TGTGCCAGCAGCAGAACACAGAGCACAGATACGCAGTATTTT.

This clonotype was detected many times. The chain recombines TRBV12-3 or TRBV12-4 with TRBJ1-1, with unresolved D. CDR3 length: 14 amino acids. Trimming removed 9 bases from V and 1 base from J, with 15 bases in between. The CDR3 nucleotides are TGTGCCAGTACCTCGGCCCCCTCGAACACTGAAGCTTTCTTT. Encoded protein: CASTSAPSNTEAFF.

The chain joins TRBV12-3 or TRBV12-4 to TRBJ2-4; 11 nucleotides match TRBD1. The CDR3 loop spans 14 amino acids. The J segment lost 12 bases and the V segment lost 5 bases, leaving 9 bases of the junction unmatched. In DNA, the CDR3 is TGTGCCAGCAGTATGGGACAGGGGGGAGACACTCAGTACTTC. Translated: CASSMGQGGDTQYF.

This clonotype has ten or more counts. This chain connects TRBV19 to TRBJ2-1; 12 nucleotides align to TRBD2. This CDR3 has 15 residues. V shed 4 bases, J shed 7 bases, and the junction held 5 bases outside the gene matches. Germline-derived CDR1 and CDR2 are LNHDA and SQIVND (reference sequence). CDR3 nucleotides: TGTGCCAGTAGTACAAGACTAGCGGGAGTGAATGAGCAGTTCTTC. This gives the protein CASSTRLAGVNEQFF.

A word on this clonotype: The junction differs from germline at one of its ends, possibly a read error. The V call is TRBV4-1, the J call TRBJ2-1, with a weak D call TRBD2 (6 bases). Germline CDR1 reads MGHRA; CDR2 reads YSYEKL. The CDR3 has 17 residues. The CDR3 DNA follows: TGCGCCAGGAGCCAAGGCCGCGGGACTCCCTCCTACAATGAGCAGTTCTTC. It encodes CARSQGRGTPSYNEQFF.

This chain joins TRBV2 and TRBJ2-2, with 9 bases lining up with TRBD1. From germline, CDR1 is SNHLY and CDR2 FYNNEI. CDR3 length: 14 residues. After removal of 9 bases from V and 4 bases from J, the junction contained 6 bases not matched to a gene. The CDR3 loop reads CARRTGVGTGELFF. CDR3 nucleotide sequence: TGTGCCAGAAGGACAGGGGTGGGCACCGGGGAGCTGTTTTTT.

The gene calls are TRBV6-5 and TRBJ2-7, with TRBD1 matching over 8 bases. This CDR3 is 14 amino acids long. With V trimmed by 4 bases and J by 3 bases, 5 bases remained unmatched. Looked up from germline, CDR1 is MNHEY and CDR2 is SVGAGI. CDR3 sequence: CASSLTGAFYEQYF. The CDR3 DNA follows: TGTGCCAGCAGTTTGACAGGGGCCTTCTACGAGCAGTACTTC.

The rearrangement joins TRBV10-3 to TRBJ1-5; maybe TRBD1 (6 bases). In germline, CDR1 is ENHRY, CDR2 SYGVKD. The CDR3 contains 14 residues. In nucleotides, the CDR3 is TGTGCATCCCTCACAGGGACTCCCAGTCAGCCCCAGCATTTT. It translates to CASLTGTPSQPQHF.

This clonotype appeared many times. V gene TRBV19 combines with J gene TRBJ2-7, with 9 bases fitting TRBD2. CDR3 size: 15 residues. With V trimmed by 5 bases and J by 1 base, 6 bases remained unmatched. Germline CDR1 and CDR2: LNHDA and SQIVND (reference sequence). DNA for the CDR3: TGTGCCAGTAGTGTGGGACTAGCACCTTCCTACGAGCAGTACTTC. It translates to CASSVGLAPSYEQYF.

This clonotype was picked up many times. The V call is TRBV24-1, the J call TRBJ2-1; 10 positions match TRBD1. The CDR3 is made up of 18 amino acids. Germline lookup yields CDR1 KGHDR and CDR2 SFDVKD. V lost 4 bases to trimming and J lost 4 bases; unmatched junction nucleotides: 12. CDR3 sequence reads: CATSEAGTGEGSYNEQFF. The CDR3, as DNA: TGTGCCACCAGTGAGGCGGGGACAGGGGAGGGCTCATACAATGAGCAGTTCTTC.

The gene calls are TRBV27 and TRBJ2-5, with 7 positions matching TRBD2. V trimming: 2 bases; J trimming: 5 bases; junction bases outside the gene matches: 2. This CDR3 contains 13 residues. Germline CDR1 is MNHEY and CDR2 is SMNVEV (reference sequence). CDR3 bases: TGTGCCAGCAGTTTAAGGCGGGGGGAGACCCAGTACTTC. It is translated as CASSLRRGETQYF.

This clonotype was seen ten or more times. CDR3 protein: CASSLRSNTEAFF. CDR3 nucleotides: TGTGCCAGCAGCTTACGGTCGAACACTGAAGCTTTCTTT. The rearrangement uses TRBV7-3 and TRBJ1-1; D gene ambiguous. Trimming removed 2 bases from V and 1 base from J, with 5 bases in between. Germline CDR1 and CDR2: SGHTA and FQGTGA. This CDR3 comprises 13 residues.

This clonotype has at least ten counts. The J gene is TRBJ1-2, the V gene TRBV7-8; D gene unclear. The CDR3 extends over 14 amino acids. Trimming shortened V by 3 bases and J by 3 bases, and 11 bases separated the two germline ends. Germline-derived CDR1 and CDR2 are SGHVS and FQNEAQ. The CDR3 here is CASSFSPAYYGYTF. CDR3 DNA sequence: TGTGCCAGCAGCTTTAGTCCGGCCTACTATGGCTACACCTTC.

In the case of this clonotype: A much larger clone differs by one base, so this may be a read error. The gene calls are TRBV12-3 or TRBV12-4 and TRBJ1-3, with D unclear. The CDR3 covers 13 residues. The V end was cut by 3 bases, the J end by 6 bases, with 9 bases between. The CDR3 protein is CASSFPRENTIYF. The DNA for the CDR3 is TGTGCCAGCAGTTTTCCGAGGGAAAACACCATATATTTT.